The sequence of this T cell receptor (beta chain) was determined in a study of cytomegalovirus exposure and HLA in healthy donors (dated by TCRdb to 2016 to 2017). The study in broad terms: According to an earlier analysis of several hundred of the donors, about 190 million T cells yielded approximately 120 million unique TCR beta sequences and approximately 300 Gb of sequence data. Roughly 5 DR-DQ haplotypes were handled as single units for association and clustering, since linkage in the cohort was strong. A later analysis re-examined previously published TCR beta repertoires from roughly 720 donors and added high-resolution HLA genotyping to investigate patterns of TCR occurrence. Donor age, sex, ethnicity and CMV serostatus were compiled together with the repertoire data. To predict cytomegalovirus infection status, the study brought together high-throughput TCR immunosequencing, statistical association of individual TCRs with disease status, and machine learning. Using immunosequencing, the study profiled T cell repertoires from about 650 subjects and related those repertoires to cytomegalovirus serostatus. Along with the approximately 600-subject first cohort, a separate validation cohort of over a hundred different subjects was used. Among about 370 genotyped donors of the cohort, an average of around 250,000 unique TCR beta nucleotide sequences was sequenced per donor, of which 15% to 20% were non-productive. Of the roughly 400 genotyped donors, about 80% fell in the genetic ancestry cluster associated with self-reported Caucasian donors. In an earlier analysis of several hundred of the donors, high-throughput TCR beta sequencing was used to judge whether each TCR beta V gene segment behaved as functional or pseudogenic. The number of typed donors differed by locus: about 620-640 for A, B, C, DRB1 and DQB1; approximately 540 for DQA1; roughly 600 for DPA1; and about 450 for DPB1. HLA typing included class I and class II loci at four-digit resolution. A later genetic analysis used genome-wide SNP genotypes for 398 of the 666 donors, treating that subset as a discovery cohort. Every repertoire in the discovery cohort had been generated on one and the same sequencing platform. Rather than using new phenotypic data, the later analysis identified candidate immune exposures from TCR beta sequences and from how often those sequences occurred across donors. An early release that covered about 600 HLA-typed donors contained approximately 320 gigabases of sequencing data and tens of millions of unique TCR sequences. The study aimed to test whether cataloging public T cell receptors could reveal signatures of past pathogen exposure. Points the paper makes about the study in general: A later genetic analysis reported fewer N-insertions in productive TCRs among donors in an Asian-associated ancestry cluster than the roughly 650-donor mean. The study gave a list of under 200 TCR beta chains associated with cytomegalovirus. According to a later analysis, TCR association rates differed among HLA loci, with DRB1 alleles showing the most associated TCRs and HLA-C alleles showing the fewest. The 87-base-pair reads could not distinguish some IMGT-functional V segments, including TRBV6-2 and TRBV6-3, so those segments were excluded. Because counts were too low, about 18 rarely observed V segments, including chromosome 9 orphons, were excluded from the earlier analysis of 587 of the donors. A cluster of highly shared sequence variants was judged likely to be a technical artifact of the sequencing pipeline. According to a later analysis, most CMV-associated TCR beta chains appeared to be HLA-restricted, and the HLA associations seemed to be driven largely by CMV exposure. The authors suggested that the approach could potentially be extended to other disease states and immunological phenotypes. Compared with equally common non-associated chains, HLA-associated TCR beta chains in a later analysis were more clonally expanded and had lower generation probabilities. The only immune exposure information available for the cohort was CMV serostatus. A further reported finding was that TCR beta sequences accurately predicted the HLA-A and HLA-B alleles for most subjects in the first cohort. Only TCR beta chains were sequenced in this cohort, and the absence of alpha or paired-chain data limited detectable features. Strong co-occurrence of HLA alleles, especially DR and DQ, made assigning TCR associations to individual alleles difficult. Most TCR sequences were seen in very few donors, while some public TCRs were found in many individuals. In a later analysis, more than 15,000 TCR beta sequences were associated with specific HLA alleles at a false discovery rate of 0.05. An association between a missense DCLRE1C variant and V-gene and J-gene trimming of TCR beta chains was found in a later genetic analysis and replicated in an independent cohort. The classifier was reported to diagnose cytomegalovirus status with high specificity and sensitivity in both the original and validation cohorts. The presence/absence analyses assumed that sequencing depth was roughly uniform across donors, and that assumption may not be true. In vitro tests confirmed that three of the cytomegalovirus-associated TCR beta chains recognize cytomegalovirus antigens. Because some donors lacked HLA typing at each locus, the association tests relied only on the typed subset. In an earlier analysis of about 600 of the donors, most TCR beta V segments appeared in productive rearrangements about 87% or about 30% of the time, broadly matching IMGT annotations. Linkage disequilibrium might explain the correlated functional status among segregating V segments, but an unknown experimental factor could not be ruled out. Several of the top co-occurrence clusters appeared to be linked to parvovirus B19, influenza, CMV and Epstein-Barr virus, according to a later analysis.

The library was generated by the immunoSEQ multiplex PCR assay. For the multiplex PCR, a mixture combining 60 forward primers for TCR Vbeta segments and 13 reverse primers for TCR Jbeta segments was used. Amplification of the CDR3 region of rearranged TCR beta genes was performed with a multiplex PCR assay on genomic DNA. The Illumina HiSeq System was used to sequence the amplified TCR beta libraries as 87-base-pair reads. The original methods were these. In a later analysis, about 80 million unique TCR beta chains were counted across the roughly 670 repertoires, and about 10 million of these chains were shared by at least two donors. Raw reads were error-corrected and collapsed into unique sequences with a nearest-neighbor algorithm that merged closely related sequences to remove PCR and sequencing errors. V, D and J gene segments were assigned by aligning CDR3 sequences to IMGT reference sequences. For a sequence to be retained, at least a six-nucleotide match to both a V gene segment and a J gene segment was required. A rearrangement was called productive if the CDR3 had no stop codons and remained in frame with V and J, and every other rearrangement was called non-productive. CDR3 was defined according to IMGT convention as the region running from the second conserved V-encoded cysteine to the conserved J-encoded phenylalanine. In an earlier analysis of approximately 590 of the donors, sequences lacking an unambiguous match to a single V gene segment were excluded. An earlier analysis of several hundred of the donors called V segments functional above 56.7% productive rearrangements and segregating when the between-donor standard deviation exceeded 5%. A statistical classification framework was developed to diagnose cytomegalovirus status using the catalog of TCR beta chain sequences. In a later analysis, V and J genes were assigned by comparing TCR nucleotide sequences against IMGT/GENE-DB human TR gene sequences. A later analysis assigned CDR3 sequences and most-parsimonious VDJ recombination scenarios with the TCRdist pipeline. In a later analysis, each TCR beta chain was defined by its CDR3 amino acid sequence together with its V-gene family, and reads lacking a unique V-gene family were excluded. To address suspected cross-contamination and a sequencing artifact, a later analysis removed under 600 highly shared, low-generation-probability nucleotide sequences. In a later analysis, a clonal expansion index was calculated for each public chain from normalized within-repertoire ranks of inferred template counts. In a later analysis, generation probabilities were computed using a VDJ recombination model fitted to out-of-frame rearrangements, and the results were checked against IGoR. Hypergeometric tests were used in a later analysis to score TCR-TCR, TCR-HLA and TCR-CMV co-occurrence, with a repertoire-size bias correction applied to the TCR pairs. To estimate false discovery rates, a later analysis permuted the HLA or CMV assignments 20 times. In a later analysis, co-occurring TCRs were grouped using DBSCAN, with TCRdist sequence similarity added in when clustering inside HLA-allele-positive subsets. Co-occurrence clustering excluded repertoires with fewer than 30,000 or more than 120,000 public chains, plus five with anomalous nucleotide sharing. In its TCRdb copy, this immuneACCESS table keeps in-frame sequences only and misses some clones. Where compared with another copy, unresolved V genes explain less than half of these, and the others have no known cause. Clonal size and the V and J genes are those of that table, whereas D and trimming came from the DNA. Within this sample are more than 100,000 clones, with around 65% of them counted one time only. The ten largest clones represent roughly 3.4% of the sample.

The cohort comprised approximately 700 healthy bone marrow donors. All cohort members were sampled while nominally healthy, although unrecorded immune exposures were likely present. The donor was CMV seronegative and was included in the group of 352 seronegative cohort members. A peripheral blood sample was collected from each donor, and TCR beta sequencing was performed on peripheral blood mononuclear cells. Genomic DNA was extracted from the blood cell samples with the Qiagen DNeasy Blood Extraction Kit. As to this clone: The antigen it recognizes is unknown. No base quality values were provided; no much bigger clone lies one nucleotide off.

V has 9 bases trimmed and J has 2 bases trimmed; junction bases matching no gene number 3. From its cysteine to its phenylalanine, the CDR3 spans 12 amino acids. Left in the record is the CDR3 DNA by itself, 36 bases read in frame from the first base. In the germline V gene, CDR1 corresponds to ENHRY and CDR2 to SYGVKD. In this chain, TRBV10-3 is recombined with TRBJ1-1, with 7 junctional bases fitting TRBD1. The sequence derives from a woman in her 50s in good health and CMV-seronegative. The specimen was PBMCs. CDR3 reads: CAMGQPNTEAFF. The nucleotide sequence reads TGTGCCATGGGACAGCCTAACACTGAAGCTTTCTTT.